Below, 29 T cell receptor beta chains from the same sample are listed, as sequenced in a study of T cell responses to AZD1222 COVID-19 vaccine. The protocol was immunoSEQ multiplex PCR, while the TCRdb copy is restricted to in-frame clones and leaves out a portion. The sample includes 200,000 or so clones, over 70% seen only once; the top ten take about 3%. This sample comprised peripheral blood, obtained on day 0 of MenACWY control vaccination. The receptors come from an adult in good health.

The chain joins TRBV19 to TRBJ2-1, with 11 bases fitting TRBD2. CDR1 LNHDA and CDR2 SQIVND come from the germline V gene (reference sequence). The CDR3 consists of 13 residues. Losses at the gene ends were 6 bases for V and 7 bases for J; bases not matched to a gene: 2. The DNA for the CDR3 is TGTGCCAGTAGCGGGACTAGCGGTAATGAGCAGTTCTTC. Amino acid sequence: CASSGTSGNEQFF.

This chain uses TRBV6-6 with TRBJ1-2, with 9 bases lining up with TRBD1. Germline CDR1 is MNHNY and CDR2 is SVGAGI (reference sequence). CDR3 length: 13 residues. J was trimmed by 6 bases and V by 6 bases; bases with no gene match: 5. DNA for the CDR3: TGTGCCAGCAGACTACAGGGGGCAGATGGCTACACCTTC. Translation: CASRLQGADGYTF.

The chain employs TRBV11-2 and TRBJ1-2; TRBD1 matches 7 bases. Germline loops: CDR1 SGHAT, CDR2 FQNNGV. This CDR3 is 15 amino acids long. The junction had 2 bases not matched to a gene; V was cut back by 1 base and J by 0 bases. The CDR3 DNA follows: TGTGCCAGCAGCTTAGGGGACAGTACTAACTATGGCTACACCTTC. This codes for CASSLGDSTNYGYTF.

J is TRBJ1-1 and V is TRBV20-1; TRBD1 matches 7 bases. After removal of 7 bases from V and 8 bases from J, the junction contained 4 bases not matched to a gene. Germline loops: CDR1 DFQATT, CDR2 SNEGSKA (reference sequence). The CDR3 has 10 amino acids. The DNA of the CDR3 is TGCAGTGTCACACAGGGGGAAGCTTTCTTT. Protein: CSVTQGEAFF.

This clone was recorded only once. This chain joins TRBV6-5 and TRBJ2-2, with 8 bases that match TRBD2. The CDR3 runs to 15 residues. The junction had 9 bases not matched to a gene; V was cut back by 5 bases and J by 7 bases. Germline V gene data show CDR1 as MNHEY and CDR2 as SVGAGI. The CDR3 spells CASSPPGGPGGELFF. Written as DNA, the CDR3 is TGTGCCAGCAGTCCACCGGGGGGGCCCGGCGGGGAGCTGTTTTTT.

The chain has TRBV28 and TRBJ2-7, with TRBD1 matching over 10 bases. This CDR3 is built from 16 residues. Unmatched junction bases numbered 7, after V lost 2 bases and J lost 3 bases. In germline, CDR1 is MDHEN, CDR2 SYDVKM. The CDR3 is CASSLGFRDRGYEQYF. CDR3 in DNA: TGTGCCAGCAGTTTAGGTTTTCGGGACAGGGGCTACGAGCAGTACTTC.

To note about this clone: A junction boundary mismatches the germline segment, possibly from a read error. V gene TRBV9 combines with J gene TRBJ2-3; the match to TRBD2 covers 13 bases. Germline assignment: CDR1 SGDLS and CDR2 YYNGEE. CDR3 length: 15 residues. The CDR3 reads CASSATSGGPRPPNF. The DNA of the CDR3 is TGTGCCAGCAGCGCGACTAGCGGGGGGCCCCGTCCGCCCAATTTT.

The CDR3: CASSLEISGAANTGELFF. DNA of the CDR3: TGTGCCAGCAGCTTAGAGATTAGCGGGGCCGCGAACACCGGGGAGCTGTTTTTT. The chain employs TRBV7-8 and TRBJ2-2, with 8 positions matching TRBD2. This CDR3 comprises 18 residues. Trimming cost V 1 base and J 0 bases; bases outside gene matches: 7. Per the germline V gene, CDR1 is SGHVS and CDR2 is FQNEAQ.

This clone was observed a single time. The chain has TRBV4-2 and TRBJ1-2, with D unclear. Trimming left V 0 bases short and J 6 bases short, with 11 bases between. Germline CDR1 and CDR2: LGHNA and YNFKEQ. The CDR3 extends over 14 amino acids. CDR3 in amino acids: CASSQEIGQDGYTF. DNA for the CDR3: TGTGCCAGCAGCCAAGAAATCGGCCAGGATGGCTACACCTTC.

The V call is TRBV4-1, the J call TRBJ1-5; D remains ambiguous. This CDR3 spans 18 amino acids. Germline-derived CDR1 and CDR2 are MGHRA and YSYEKL. Trimming removed 0 bases at V and 5 bases at J, with 20 bases between. CDR3 DNA sequence: TGCGCCAGCAGCCAAGATAAGGTCTTTGGGCAGAAATATCAGCCCCAGCATTTT. This encodes CASSQDKVFGQKYQPQHF.

V usage is TRBV28 and J usage is TRBJ2-7; the match to TRBD1 covers 8 bases. Germline V CDR1 and CDR2: MDHEN, SYDVKM. The CDR3 spans 14 residues. The trim removed 7 bases at V and 3 bases at J, leaving 8 bases unmatched. For the CDR3, the DNA is TGTGCCAGCAACACGCCCGGGACAGGCTACGAGCAGTACTTC. Translated, it gives CASNTPGTGYEQYF.

The CDR3 loop is CASSLNGLTTF. CDR3 sequence (DNA): TGTGCCAGCAGTTTAAATGGATTGACAACTTTC. This chain uses TRBV12-3 or TRBV12-4 with TRBJ2-6; the D is unclear. The CDR3 length is 11 residues. V dropped 2 bases and J dropped 19 bases, with 12 bases sitting between them.

The rearrangement uses TRBV7-8 and TRBJ1-5; D may be TRBD1 (5 bases). Germline lookup yields CDR1 SGHVS and CDR2 FQNEAQ. This CDR3 comprises 15 residues. V lost 3 bases to trimming and J lost 0 bases, with 9 bases between them. The CDR3 loop reads CASSLGDYSNQPQHF. As DNA, the CDR3 is TGTGCCAGCAGCTTGGGGGATTATAGCAATCAGCCCCAGCATTTT.

The chain couples TRBV7-6 to TRBJ2-5; TRBD2 aligns across 12 bases. The germline V gene has CDR1 SGHVS and CDR2 FNYEAQ. The J segment lost 5 bases and the V segment lost 1 base, leaving 2 bases of the junction unmatched. CDR3 length equals 15 residues. The CDR3 protein is CASSLGLAGVETQYF. In DNA form, the CDR3 reads TGTGCCAGCAGCTTAGGACTAGCGGGAGTTGAGACCCAGTACTTC.

V usage is TRBV27 and J usage is TRBJ2-3; 9 nucleotides agree with TRBD1. Germline V CDR1 and CDR2: MNHEY, SMNVEV (reference sequence). The V and J ends lost 3 bases and 6 bases, in that order; junction bases with no gene match: 16. This CDR3 is 18 amino acids long. The CDR3 bases are TGTGCCAGCAGTTTCCCCCTAATTACCGGGACAGGGTTGGATACGCAGTATTTT. It encodes CASSFPLITGTGLDTQYF.

The chain links TRBV4-1 to TRBJ1-6; D might be TRBD1 (5 bases). Germline V lookup: CDR1 MGHRA, CDR2 YSYEKL. V was clipped by 8 bases and J by 4 bases, with 15 bases between them. The CDR3 is 15 residues long. CDR3 protein: CASGGANDYNSPLHF. For the CDR3, the DNA is TGCGCCAGCGGTGGGGCCAACGATTATAATTCACCCCTCCACTTT.

The rearrangement links TRBV7-2 to TRBJ1-2; 12 bases map to TRBD1. The CDR3 is 14 amino acids. V trimming: 5 bases; J trimming: 7 bases; junction bases outside the gene matches: 5. CDR1 is SGHTA and CDR2 is FQGNSA in the germline V gene. In nucleotides, the CDR3 is TGTGCCAGCAGCGCAGGGACAGGGGGCTTTGGCTACACCTTC. Translating gives CASSAGTGGFGYTF.

The genes are TRBV6-5 and TRBJ1-1; 10 bases map to TRBD1. V shed 7 bases and J 3 bases; nucleotides not matched to a gene: 5. Germline CDR1 is MNHEY and CDR2 is SVGAGI. The CDR3 runs to 14 residues. CDR3 sequence (DNA): TGTGCCAGCATCTCGGGACAGGGGTACACTGAAGCTTTCTTT. It encodes CASISGQGYTEAFF.

The chain couples TRBV4-3 to TRBJ2-1; a possible D gene is TRBD1 (6 bases). The length of the CDR3 is 17 residues. Germline V gene sequence: CDR1 LGHNA, CDR2 YSLEER. The V and J ends lost 1 base and 4 bases respectively, with 17 bases between them. The CDR3 DNA is TGCGCCAGCAGCCAAGTTACTCTAACAGGGAATTACAATGAGCAGTTCTTC. Amino acid sequence: CASSQVTLTGNYNEQFF.

This sequence joins TRBV9 and TRBJ2-6, with a possible D match to TRBD1 (6 bases). The germline gives CDR1 SGDLS, CDR2 YYNGEE. The CDR3 extends over 17 amino acids. The V gene lost 0 bases and the J gene lost 2 bases, with 12 bases spanning the gap. The CDR3 nucleotides are TGTGCCAGCAGCGTAGGGCAACAGGGTACTGGGGCCAACGTCCTGACTTTC. Translating it yields CASSVGQQGTGANVLTF.

This clone was counted once. The CDR3 bases are TGTGCTCCAGCCGGGGGCTTGGGCAATCAGCCCCAGCATTTT. It yields the protein CAPAGGLGNQPQHF. The chain couples TRBV30 to TRBJ1-5; TRBD1 is a possible D gene (6 bases). The CDR3 has 14 amino acids. Germline V CDR1 and CDR2: GTSNPN, SVGIG (reference sequence).

V is TRBV7-2 and J is TRBJ1-3, with D perhaps TRBD1 (6 bases). CDR1 and CDR2 from the germline V gene are SGHTA and FQGNSA. V lost 6 bases, J lost 0 bases, and 18 bases lay in between. The CDR3 spans 17 residues. This CDR3 reads CASRRTSGASSGNTIYF. The CDR3 nucleotides read TGTGCCAGCAGACGCACGTCAGGGGCTAGCTCTGGAAACACCATATATTTT.

The chain joins TRBV11-2 to TRBJ2-7; 10 bases map to TRBD1. V lost 8 bases and J lost 2; bases outside the gene matches: 9. Germline V gene data show CDR1 as SGHAT and CDR2 as FQNNGV. This CDR3 is built from 15 residues. The CDR3, as DNA: TGTGCCAGCTCCGAATGGACAGGGGGAACCTACGAGCAGTACTTC. Its protein is CASSEWTGGTYEQYF.

This chain joins TRBV10-3 and TRBJ2-2; 7 bases are shared with TRBD2. From germline, CDR1 is ENHRY and CDR2 SYGVKD. The CDR3 consists of 14 residues. After removal of 2 bases from V and 5 bases from J, the junction contained 2 bases not matched to a gene. CDR3 amino acids: CAISERGETGELFF. In nucleotides, the CDR3 is TGTGCCATCAGTGAGCGGGGGGAAACCGGGGAGCTGTTTTTT.

V and J are TRBV28 and TRBJ1-2; 7 bases fit TRBD1. Germline V gene data show CDR1 as MDHEN and CDR2 as SYDVKM. The CDR3 is 19 amino acids. V was clipped by 3 bases and J by 0 bases; unmatched bases: 16. In DNA, the CDR3 is TGTGCCAGCAGTTTCGCTCCCGGGACAGCCGCTATGGCTAACTATGGCTACACCTTC. This translates into CASSFAPGTAAMANYGYTF.

The chain recombines TRBV28 with TRBJ1-1; D remains unclear. With 6 bases removed from V and 4 bases from J, the gap between germline ends came to 9 bases. CDR3 size: 12 residues. Germline-derived CDR1 and CDR2 are MDHEN and SYDVKM. The CDR3 coding sequence is TGTGCCAGCAGCCAGGTGCGCACTGAAGCTTTCTTT. The encoded protein is CASSQVRTEAFF.

This clone is a singleton in its sample. The rearrangement uses TRBV28 and TRBJ2-3; 8 nucleotides agree with TRBD2. Trimming at V came to 7 bases and at J to 5 bases, leaving 14 bases not matched to a gene. Per germline, CDR1 MDHEN and CDR2 SYDVKM. The CDR3 is 16 residues long. The CDR3: CASNEMLKRERDTQYF. In DNA form, the CDR3 reads TGTGCCAGCAACGAAATGCTGAAGCGGGAGAGAGATACGCAGTATTTT.

The rearrangement uses TRBV28 and TRBJ1-5; D is ambiguous. Germline V gives CDR1 MDHEN, CDR2 SYDVKM. The CDR3 sequence is 12 residues long. V was shortened by 6 bases and J by 15 bases, with 18 bases between the two germline ends. DNA of the CDR3: TGTGCCAGCAGCTCCCCTGGCGGTGGAGGGCATTTT. It yields the protein CASSSPGGGGHF.

The chain employs TRBV7-8 and TRBJ2-1; 9 positions match TRBD1. Germline CDR1 and CDR2: SGHVS and FQNEAQ. V gave up 5 bases and J gave up 6 bases; unmatched junction bases: 11. This CDR3 is built from 16 residues. In nucleotides, the CDR3 is TGTGCCAGCAGCCCCTATCGACAGGGGGGTTTCAATGAGCAGTTCTTC. Translated, it gives CASSPYRQGGFNEQFF.